Detailed here is one T cell receptor (beta chain). Treatment here: preoperative locoregional IRX-2 cytokine immunotherapy. This phase Ib study tested locoregional IRX-2 cytokine immunotherapy given before surgery. The data stem from a study of preoperative IRX-2 immunotherapy in early breast cancer. Here immunoSEQ multiplex PCR was the method, and the copy in TCRdb shows in-frame clones only, minus some. Of around 40,000 clones detected, roughly 80% appear once; the ten largest clones hold 0.95% to 1.5%. The ends were cut back, 5 bases at V and 0 bases at J, with 15 bases in the middle. The CDR3 length is 16 residues. Germline V gene lookup returns CDR1 SGHNT and CDR2 YENEEA.

The chain joins TRBV11-3 to TRBJ2-3; D is undetermined. The specimen comprised tumor tissue, sampled after IRX-2 immunotherapy. The origin of this receptor is a human donor with breast cancer. The chain's CDR3 is CASSPWGFPSTDTQYF. In DNA, the CDR3 is TGTGCCAGCAGCCCGTGGGGTTTCCCTAGCACAGATACGCAGTATTTT.